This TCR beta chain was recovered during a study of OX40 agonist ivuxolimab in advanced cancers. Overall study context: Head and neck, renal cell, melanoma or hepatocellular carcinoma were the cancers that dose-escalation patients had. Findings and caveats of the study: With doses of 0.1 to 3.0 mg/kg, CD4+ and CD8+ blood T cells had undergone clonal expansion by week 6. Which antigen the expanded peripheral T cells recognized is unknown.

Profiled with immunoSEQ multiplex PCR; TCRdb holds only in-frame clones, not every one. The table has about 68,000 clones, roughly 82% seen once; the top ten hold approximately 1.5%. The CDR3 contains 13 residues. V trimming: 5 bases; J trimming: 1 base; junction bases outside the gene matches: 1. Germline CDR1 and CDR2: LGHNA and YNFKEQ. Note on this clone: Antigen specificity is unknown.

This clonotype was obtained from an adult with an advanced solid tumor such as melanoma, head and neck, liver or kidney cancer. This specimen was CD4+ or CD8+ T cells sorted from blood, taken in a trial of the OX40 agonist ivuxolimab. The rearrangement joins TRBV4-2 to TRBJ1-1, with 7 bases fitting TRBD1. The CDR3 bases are TGTGCCAGCAGCGGACAGGCGAACACTGAAGCTTTCTTT. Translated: CASSGQANTEAFF.